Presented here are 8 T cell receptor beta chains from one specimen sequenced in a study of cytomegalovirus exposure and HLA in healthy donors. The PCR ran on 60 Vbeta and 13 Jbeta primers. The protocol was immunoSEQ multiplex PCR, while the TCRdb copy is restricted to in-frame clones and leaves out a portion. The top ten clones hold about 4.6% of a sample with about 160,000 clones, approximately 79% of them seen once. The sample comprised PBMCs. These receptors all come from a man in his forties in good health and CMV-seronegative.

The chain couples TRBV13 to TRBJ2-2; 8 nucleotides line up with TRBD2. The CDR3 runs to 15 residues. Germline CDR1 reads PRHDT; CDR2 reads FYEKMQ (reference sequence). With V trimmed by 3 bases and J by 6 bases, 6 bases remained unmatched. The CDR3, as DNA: TGTGCCAGCAGCTTTTGGGGCGGGGGGTCCGGGGAGCTGTTTTTT. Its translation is CASSFWGGGSGELFF.

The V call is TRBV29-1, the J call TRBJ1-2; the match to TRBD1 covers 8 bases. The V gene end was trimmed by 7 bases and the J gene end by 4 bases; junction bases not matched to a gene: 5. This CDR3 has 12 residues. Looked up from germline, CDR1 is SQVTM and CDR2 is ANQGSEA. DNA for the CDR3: TGCAGCGCCACAGGGGGTGCCTATGGCTACACCTTC. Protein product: CSATGGAYGYTF.

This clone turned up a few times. The CDR3 is CASSQNTEAFF. CDR3 DNA: TGTGCCAGCAGCCAGAACACTGAAGCTTTCTTT. The chain uses TRBV7-9 and TRBJ1-1; D not resolved. Germline CDR1 is SEHNR and CDR2 is FQNEAQ (reference sequence). V lost 5 bases to trimming and J lost 1 base, with 2 bases between them. There are 11 residues in the CDR3.

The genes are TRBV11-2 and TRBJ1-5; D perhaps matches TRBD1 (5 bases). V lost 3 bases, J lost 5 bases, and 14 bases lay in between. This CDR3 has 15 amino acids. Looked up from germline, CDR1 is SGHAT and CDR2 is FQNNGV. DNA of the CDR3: TGTGCCAGCAGCTTGTCAGGGTTAGTAGATCAGCCCCAGCATTTT. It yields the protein CASSLSGLVDQPQHF. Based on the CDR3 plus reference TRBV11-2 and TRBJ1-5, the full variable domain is EAGVAQSPRYKIIEKRQSVAFWCNPISGHATLYWYQQILGQGPKLLIQFQNNGVVDDSQLPKDRFSAERLKGVDSTLKIQPAKLEDSAVYLCASSLSGLVDQPQHFGDGTRLSIL.

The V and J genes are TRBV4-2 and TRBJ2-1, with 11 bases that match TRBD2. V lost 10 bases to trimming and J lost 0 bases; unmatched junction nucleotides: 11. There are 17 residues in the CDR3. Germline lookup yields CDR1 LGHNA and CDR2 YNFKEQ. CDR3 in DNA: TGTGCCACCACGACGACTAGCGGGGAAAGCTCCTACAATGAGCAGTTCTTC. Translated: CATTTTSGESSYNEQFF.

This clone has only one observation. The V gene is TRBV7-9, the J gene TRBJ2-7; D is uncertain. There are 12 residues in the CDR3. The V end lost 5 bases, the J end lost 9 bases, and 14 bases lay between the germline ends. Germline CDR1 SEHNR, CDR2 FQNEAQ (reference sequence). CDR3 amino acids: CASSASGLGQYF. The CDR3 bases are TGTGCCAGCAGCGCCTCAGGTCTCGGGCAGTACTTC.

CDR3 DNA: TGTGCCAGTACTCCGACAGGGTCCTACGAGCAGTACTTC. It encodes CASTPTGSYEQYF. This chain joins TRBV19 and TRBJ2-7; 7 nucleotides line up with TRBD1. Germline V gene sequence: CDR1 LNHDA, CDR2 SQIVND (reference sequence). The ends lost 7 bases at V and 1 base at J; junction bases unmatched: 4. The CDR3 is 13 residues long.

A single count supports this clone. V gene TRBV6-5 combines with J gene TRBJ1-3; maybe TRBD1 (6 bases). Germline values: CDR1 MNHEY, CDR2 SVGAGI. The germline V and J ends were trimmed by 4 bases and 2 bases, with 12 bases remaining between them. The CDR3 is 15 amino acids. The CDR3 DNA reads TGTGCCAGCAGTTTCAACACAGGGACTGGAAACACCATATATTTT. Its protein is CASSFNTGTGNTIYF.